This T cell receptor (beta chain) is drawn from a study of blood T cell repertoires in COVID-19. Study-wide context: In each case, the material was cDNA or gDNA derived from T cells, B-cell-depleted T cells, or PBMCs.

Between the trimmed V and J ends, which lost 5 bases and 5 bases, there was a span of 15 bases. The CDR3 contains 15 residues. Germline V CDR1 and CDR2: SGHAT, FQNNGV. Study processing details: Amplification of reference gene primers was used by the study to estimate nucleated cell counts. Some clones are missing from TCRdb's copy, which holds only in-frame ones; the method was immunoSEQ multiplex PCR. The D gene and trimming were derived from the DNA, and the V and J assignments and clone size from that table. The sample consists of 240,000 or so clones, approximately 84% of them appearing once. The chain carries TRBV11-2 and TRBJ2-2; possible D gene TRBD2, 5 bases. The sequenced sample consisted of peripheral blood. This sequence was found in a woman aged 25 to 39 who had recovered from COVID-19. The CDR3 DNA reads TGTGCCAGCAGCCCGCCGGGGTTAAGGACCGGGGAGCTGTTTTTT. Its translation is CASSPPGLRTGELFF. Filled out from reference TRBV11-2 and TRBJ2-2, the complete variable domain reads EAGVAQSPRYKIIEKRQSVAFWCNPISGHATLYWYQQILGQGPKLLIQFQNNGVVDDSQLPKDRFSAERLKGVDSTLKIQPAKLEDSAVYLCASSPPGLRTGELFFGEGSRLTVL.